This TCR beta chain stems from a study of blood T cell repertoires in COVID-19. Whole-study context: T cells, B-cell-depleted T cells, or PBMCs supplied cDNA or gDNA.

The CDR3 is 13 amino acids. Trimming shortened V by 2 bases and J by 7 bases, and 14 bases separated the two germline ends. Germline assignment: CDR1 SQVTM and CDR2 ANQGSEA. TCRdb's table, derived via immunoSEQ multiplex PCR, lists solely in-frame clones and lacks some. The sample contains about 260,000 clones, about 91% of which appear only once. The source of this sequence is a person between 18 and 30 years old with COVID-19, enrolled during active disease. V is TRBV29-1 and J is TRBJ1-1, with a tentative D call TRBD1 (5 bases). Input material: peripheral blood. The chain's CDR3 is CSVEWTLLDEAFF. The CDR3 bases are TGCAGCGTTGAATGGACACTCTTAGATGAAGCTTTCTTT.